The 16 T cell receptor beta chains below come from one sample, sequenced in a study of OX40 agonist ivuxolimab in advanced cancers. Produced via immunoSEQ multiplex PCR; TCRdb's table is partial and in-frame only. The profile shows about 60,000 clones, more than 80% of them singletons. Source: CD4+ or CD8+ T cells sorted from blood, taken in a trial of the OX40 agonist ivuxolimab. The origin of the receptors is an adult with an advanced solid tumor such as melanoma, head and neck, liver or kidney cancer.

This clone was seen only once. The V gene is TRBV28, the J gene TRBJ1-5; D is undetermined. There are 15 residues in the CDR3. Germline V gives CDR1 MDHEN, CDR2 SYDVKM. Trimming took off 2 bases at V and 0 bases at J, with 8 bases between the two ends. The CDR3 nucleotides are TGTGCCAGCAGTTTACAGATATATAGCAATCAGCCCCAGCATTTT. It specifies CASSLQIYSNQPQHF.

There are a few counts of this clone. The rearrangement links TRBV9 to TRBJ2-7; 14 nucleotides line up with TRBD2. The CDR3 runs to 15 residues. Germline CDR1 SGDLS, CDR2 YYNGEE. V lost 4 bases and J lost 3; bases outside the gene matches: 3. CDR3 DNA: TGTGCCAGCAGCCGACTAGCGGGAGGGGTCTACGAGCAGTACTTC. Its translation is CASSRLAGGVYEQYF.

This clone appeared once. The chain recombines TRBV2 with TRBJ2-1; either TRBD1 or TRBD2 may fit D (5 bases each). The CDR3 spans 14 residues. Per the germline V gene, CDR1 is SNHLY and CDR2 is FYNNEI. Trimming left V 4 bases short and J 4 bases short, with 11 bases between. Here the CDR3 reads CASSAGTRYNEQFF. Here the CDR3 DNA reads TGTGCCAGCAGTGCGGGGACCAGGTACAATGAGCAGTTCTTC.

This clone has only a few counts. This rearrangement joins TRBV29-1 to TRBJ2-3; D perhaps matches TRBD2 (7 bases). The germline V gene encodes CDR1 SQVTM and CDR2 ANQGSEA. This CDR3 is built from 14 residues. The V end lost 7 bases, the J end lost 3 bases, and 17 bases lay between the germline ends. The chain's CDR3 is CSAVGRGKTDTQYF. CDR3 DNA: TGCAGCGCCGTGGGGAGGGGGAAGACAGATACGCAGTATTTT.

The J gene is TRBJ1-3, the V gene TRBV13, with D tentatively TRBD1 (6 bases). CDR1 and CDR2 from the germline V gene are PRHDT and FYEKMQ (reference sequence). V was trimmed by 5 bases and J by 1 base, leaving 12 bases between them. This CDR3 contains 15 residues. CDR3 DNA: TGTGCCAGCAGCCCGCCCACAGGGTCTGGAAACACCATATATTTT. This translates into CASSPPTGSGNTIYF.

This chain joins TRBV6-5 and TRBJ1-1; the D is unclear. Trimming took 2 bases from V and 0 from J, leaving 10 bases between them. Germline V gene data show CDR1 as MNHEY and CDR2 as SVGAGI. The CDR3 extends over 15 amino acids. CDR3 DNA: TGTGCCAGCAGTTACGCAGGAGACATGAACACTGAAGCTTTCTTT. It specifies CASSYAGDMNTEAFF.

V gene TRBV6-1 combines with J gene TRBJ1-6, with TRBD1 as a possible D gene (5 bases). From germline, CDR1 is MNHNS and CDR2 SASEGT. V gave up 3 bases and J gave up 6 bases, with 12 bases separating them. The CDR3 totals 15 residues. The CDR3 here is CASSEAGRINSPLHF. The DNA of the CDR3 is TGTGCCAGCAGTGAGGCAGGGAGGATTAATTCACCCCTCCACTTT.

V is TRBV11-3 and J is TRBJ2-3; D is unclear. V lost 2 bases, J lost 0 bases, and 3 bases lay in between. Looked up from germline, CDR1 is SGHNT and CDR2 is YENEEA. The CDR3 consists of 13 residues. The CDR3 here is CASSLLSTDTQYF. The CDR3 region has the DNA TGTGCCAGCAGCTTACTGAGCACAGATACGCAGTATTTT.

The chain is built from TRBV25-1 and TRBJ2-7; 9 positions agree with TRBD1. CDR3 length: 15 amino acids. V shed 5 bases, J shed 1 base, and the junction held 6 bases outside the gene matches. Germline CDR1 and CDR2: MGHDK and SYGVNS. Written as DNA, the CDR3 is TGTGCCAGCAGTTCAACCGGGACAGGGTCCTACGAGCAGTACTTC. This encodes CASSSTGTGSYEQYF.

The chain couples TRBV9 to TRBJ2-3; 14 bases line up with TRBD2. The J segment lost 6 bases and the V segment lost 4 bases, leaving 7 bases of the junction unmatched. Germline assignment: CDR1 SGDLS and CDR2 YYNGEE. The CDR3 loop spans 16 amino acids. The CDR3: CASSKTSGRVGDTQYF. CDR3 bases: TGTGCCAGCAGCAAGACTAGCGGGAGGGTGGGGGATACGCAGTATTTT.

The chain has TRBV7-9 and TRBJ1-1; D unresolved. Trimming took 2 bases from V and 6 from J, leaving 4 bases between them. This CDR3 has 11 residues. Germline-derived CDR1 and CDR2 are SEHNR and FQNEAQ (reference sequence). This chain's CDR3 is CASSLSPEAFF. The CDR3 coding sequence is TGTGCCAGCAGCTTATCCCCTGAAGCTTTCTTT.

The gene calls are TRBV30 and TRBJ2-7; D is ambiguous. CDR3 size: 15 residues. The V gene lost 2 bases and the J gene lost 4 bases, with 18 bases spanning the gap. The germline gives CDR1 GTSNPN, CDR2 SVGIG (reference sequence). In DNA, the CDR3 is TGTGCCTGGAGTAAGGGCGGATCCGTCGGGTACGAGCAGTACTTC. This gives the protein CAWSKGGSVGYEQYF.

This sequence joins TRBV19 and TRBJ1-2; 7 bases agree with TRBD1. The length of the CDR3 is 14 residues. The germline V gene encodes CDR1 LNHDA and CDR2 SQIVND (reference sequence). The J segment lost 8 bases and the V segment lost 6 bases, leaving 12 bases of the junction unmatched. The CDR3 sequence is CASSDLGQREGYTF. The CDR3 coding sequence is TGTGCCAGTAGCGATCTGGGACAGAGAGAGGGCTACACCTTC.

Only a few counts were recorded for this clone. The J gene is TRBJ2-1, the V gene TRBV7-3; 10 bases align to TRBD2. The CDR3 covers 15 residues. CDR1 SGHTA and CDR2 FQGTGA come from the germline V gene. V lost 4 bases, J lost 2 bases, and 2 bases stayed unmatched. The CDR3, as DNA: TGTGCCAGCAGCTCTCTAGCGGGAGCCTACAATGAGCAGTTCTTC. Amino acids: CASSSLAGAYNEQFF.

The chain has TRBV19 and TRBJ1-2; 7 bases line up with TRBD1. With 2 bases clipped from V and 4 bases from J, the junction kept 7 bases outside the gene matches. Per the germline V gene, CDR1 is LNHDA and CDR2 is SQIVND (reference sequence). This CDR3 spans 15 amino acids. In DNA, the CDR3 is TGTGCCAGTAGTATAAATCCGGGACAGAGCTATGGCTACACCTTC. It translates to CASSINPGQSYGYTF.

The chain employs TRBV7-9 and TRBJ1-4; maybe TRBD1 (6 bases). The CDR3 runs 14 residues. Germline V gene lookup returns CDR1 SEHNR and CDR2 FQNEAQ (reference sequence). V was shortened by 6 bases and J by 7 bases, with 15 bases between the two germline ends. CDR3 nucleotides: TGTGCCAGCAGTTCCAATGAGGGGGTTGAAAAACTGTTTTTT. As protein: CASSSNEGVEKLFF.